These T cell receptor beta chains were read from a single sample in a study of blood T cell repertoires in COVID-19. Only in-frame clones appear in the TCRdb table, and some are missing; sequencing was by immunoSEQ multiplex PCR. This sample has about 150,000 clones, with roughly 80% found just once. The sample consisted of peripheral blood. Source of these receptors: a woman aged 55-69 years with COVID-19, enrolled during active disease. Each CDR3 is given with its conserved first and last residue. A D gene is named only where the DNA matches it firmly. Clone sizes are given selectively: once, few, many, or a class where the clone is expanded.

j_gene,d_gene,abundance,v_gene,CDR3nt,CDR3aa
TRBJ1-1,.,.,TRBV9,TGTGCCAGCAGCGGGGGGCGGAACACTGAAGCTTTCTTT,CASSGGRNTEAFF
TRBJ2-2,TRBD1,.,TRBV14,TGTGCCAGCAGCCGGGCGACAGGGACCGGCACCGGGGAGCTGTTTTTT,CASSRATGTGTGELFF
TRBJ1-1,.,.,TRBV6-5,TGTGCCAGCATCTTAACGGGAGGTACTGAAGCTTTCTTT,CASILTGGTEAFF
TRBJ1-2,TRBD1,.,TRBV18,TGTGCCAGCTCACCAAGGGGCAGGGGGGAAGATTGCACCTTC,CASSPRGRGEDCTF
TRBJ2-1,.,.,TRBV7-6,.,CASSLVGSGSPPRKFF
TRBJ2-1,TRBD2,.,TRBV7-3,TGTGCCAGCAGCTTAGGGACTAGACCCCAGGATGAGCAGTTCTTC,CASSLGTRPQDEQFF
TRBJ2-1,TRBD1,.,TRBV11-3,TGTGCCAGCAGCTCCGGACAGGGGCCATACAATGAGCAGTTCTTC,CASSSGQGPYNEQFF
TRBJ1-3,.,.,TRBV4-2,TGTGCCAGCAGCCAAGGGGGCTCGACTGGAAACACCATATATTTT,CASSQGGSTGNTIYF
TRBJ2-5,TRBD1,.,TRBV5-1,TGCGCCAGCAGCCAAGGGGGCTCTCTGGGGACCCAGTACTTC,CASSQGGSLGTQYF
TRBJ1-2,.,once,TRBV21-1,TGTGCCAGCAGCAAAGCTTGGGGGGGGACTAACTATGGCTACACCTTC,CASSKAWGGTNYGYTF
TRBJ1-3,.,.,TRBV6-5,TGTGCCAGCAGTTACTCGGCCGACAGCTCTGGAAACACCATATATTTT,CASSYSADSSGNTIYF
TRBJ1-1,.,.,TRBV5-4,TGTGCCAGCACCTGGGGGGGGGATGGCACTGAAGCTTTCTTT,CASTWGGDGTEAFF
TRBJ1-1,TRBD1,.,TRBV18,TGTGCCAGCTCCAGGGACAGGGGTAGAGGAGTGAACACTGAAGCTTTCTTT,CASSRDRGRGVNTEAFF
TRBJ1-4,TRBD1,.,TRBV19,TGTGCCGCGAAACGCCCCGGACAGGGTAATGAAAAACTGTTTTTT,CAAKRPGQGNEKLFF
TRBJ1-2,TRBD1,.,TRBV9,TGTGCCAGCAGCCCCCGACCGGGACAGGGAAGCTATGGCTACACCTTC,CASSPRPGQGSYGYTF
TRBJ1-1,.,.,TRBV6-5,TGTGCCAGCAGTCCTCGGGGTCGCACTGAAGCTTTCTTT,CASSPRGRTEAFF
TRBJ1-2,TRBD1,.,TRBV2,TGTGCCAGCAGCCGGGACAGGACTTATGGCTACACCTTC,CASSRDRTYGYTF
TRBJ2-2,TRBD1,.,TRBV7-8,TGTGCCAGCAGCTTGGACAGGGGGAACACCGGGGAGCTGTTTTTT,CASSLDRGNTGELFF
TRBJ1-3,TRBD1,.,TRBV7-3,TGTGCCAGCAGCATGACAGGGGGCTCTGGAAACACCATATATTTT,CASSMTGGSGNTIYF
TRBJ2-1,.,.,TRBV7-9,TGTGCCAGCAGCTTACTAGGAACCTACAATGAGCAGTTCTTC,CASSLLGTYNEQFF
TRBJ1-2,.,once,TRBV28,TGTGCCAGCAGTTCACACAGGGTTGAGGATGGCTACACCTTC,CASSSHRVEDGYTF
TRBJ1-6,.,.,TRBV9,TGTGCCAGCAGCGCATCCAGGGGCGGTAATTCACCCCTCCACTTT,CASSASRGGNSPLHF
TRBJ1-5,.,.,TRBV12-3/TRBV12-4,TGTGCCAGCTCCCCGGGGAATCAGCCCCAGCATTTT,CASSPGNQPQHF
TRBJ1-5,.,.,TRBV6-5,TGTGCCAGCAGTTACCGGGTAACGAGCAATCAGCCCCAGCATTTT,CASSYRVTSNQPQHF
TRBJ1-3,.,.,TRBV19,TGTGCCAGTAGTATCCCCGGGTCTGGAAACACCATATATTTT,CASSIPGSGNTIYF
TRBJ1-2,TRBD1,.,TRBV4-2,TGTGCCAGCAGCCAAGATGACAGGGCCTTTGGCTACACCTTC,CASSQDDRAFGYTF
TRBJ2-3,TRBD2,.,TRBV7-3,TGTGCCAGCAGCTTATCCAGCGGGAGGGTGACAGATACGCAGTATTTT,CASSLSSGRVTDTQYF
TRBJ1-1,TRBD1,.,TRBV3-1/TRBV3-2,TGTGCCAGCAGCCCAGGACAGGGATTGATTGAAGCTTTCTTT,CASSPGQGLIEAFF
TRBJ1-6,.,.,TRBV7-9,TGTGCCAGCAGCTTGTCTGTGACAGGTCCAAATTCACCCCTCCACTTT,CASSLSVTGPNSPLHF
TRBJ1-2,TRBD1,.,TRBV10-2,TGCGCCAGCAGTGATACAGGGACAGCTCACTATGGCTACACCTTC,CASSDTGTAHYGYTF
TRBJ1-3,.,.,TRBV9,TGTGCCAGCAGCGTATATCCGGGAAACACCATATATTTT,CASSVYPGNTIYF
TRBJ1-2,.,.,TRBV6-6,TGTGCCAGCAGTTACTCGGCCCAGAACTATGGCTACACCTTC,CASSYSAQNYGYTF
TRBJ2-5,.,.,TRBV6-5,TGTGCCAGCAGCCGGGAGCGAGAGACCCAGTACTTC,CASSRERETQYF
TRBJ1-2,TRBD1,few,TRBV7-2,TGTGCCAGCAGCCTTGACAGGGGGGTTACTAACTATGGCTACACCTTC,CASSLDRGVTNYGYTF
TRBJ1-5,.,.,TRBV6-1,TGTGCCAGCAGTGAGGCTAAGGCAGGGGTGCGCAATCAGCCCCAGCATTTT,CASSEAKAGVRNQPQHF
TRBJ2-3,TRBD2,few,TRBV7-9,TGTGCCAGCAGCTTAGGGGCTAGCGGGGACCGCACAGATACGCAGTATTTT,CASSLGASGDRTDTQYF
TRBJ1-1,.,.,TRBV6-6,TGTGCCAGCAGTTTCACAGACAGTAACACTGAAGCTTTCTTT,CASSFTDSNTEAFF
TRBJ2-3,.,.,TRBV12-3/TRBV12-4,TGTGCCAGCAGTCAAGGACAGACACAGTATTTT,CASSQGQTQYF
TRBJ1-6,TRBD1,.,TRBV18,TGTGCCAGCTCACCGCCTCGGACAGGGAACGATAATTCACCCCTCCACTTT,CASSPPRTGNDNSPLHF
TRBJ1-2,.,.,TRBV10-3,TGTGCCATCAGTGAGGGGGGGTATGGCTACACCTTC,CAISEGGYGYTF
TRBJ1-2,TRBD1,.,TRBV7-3,TGTGCCAGCAGCGCCGGTACAGGGGGTCCCGCTGGCTATGGCTACACCTTC,CASSAGTGGPAGYGYTF
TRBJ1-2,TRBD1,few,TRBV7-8,TGTGCCAGCAGCTCCGACAGGGGGCGAGGCTACACCTTC,CASSSDRGRGYTF
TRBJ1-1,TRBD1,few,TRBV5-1,TGCGCCAGTGGGACAGGGCGTATGAACACTGAAGCTTTCTTT,CASGTGRMNTEAFF
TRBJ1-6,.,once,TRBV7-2,TGTGCCAGCAGCTTAGTAGCAGGGGAACGCTCACCCCTCCACTTT,CASSLVAGERSPLHF
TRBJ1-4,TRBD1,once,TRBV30,TGTGCCTGGAGTAAGAGTCGACAGGGGATAGAAAAACTGTTTTTT,CAWSKSRQGIEKLFF
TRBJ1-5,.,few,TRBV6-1,TGTGCCAGCAGTGAATCAAAGGGGTTGACGCCCCAGCATTTT,CASSESKGLTPQHF